The 27 T cell receptor beta chains listed next were all sequenced from one sample in a study of technical replicates of blood from a handful of donors. TCRdb's table, derived via immunoSEQ multiplex PCR, lists solely in-frame clones and lacks some. The table lists tens of thousands of clones, 91% of them singletons. Sequencing was done on a sample of T cells isolated from PBMCs. The receptors here all came from a human donor in good health. Some clones in this sample may be carry-over from other donors' samples.

The chain recombines TRBV9 with TRBJ2-2; 9 positions match TRBD2. Germline trimming cut 3 bases from V and 7 bases from J; bases unmatched to any gene: 10. The CDR3 spans 16 residues. Germline V gene lookup returns CDR1 SGDLS and CDR2 YYNGEE. The CDR3 nucleotides are TGTGCCAGCAGCGCAGGCGGGAGGGCCCTAGGCGGGGAGCTGTTTTTT. It is translated as CASSAGGRALGGELFF.

This chain joins TRBV28 and TRBJ1-4; D unclear. The CDR3 spans 15 residues. With 2 bases removed from V and 3 bases from J, the gap between germline ends came to 10 bases. The germline V gene encodes CDR1 MDHEN and CDR2 SYDVKM. CDR3 protein: CASSLGSAANEKLFF. In nucleotides, the CDR3 is TGTGCCAGCAGTTTAGGGTCGGCGGCTAATGAAAAACTGTTTTTT. The whole variable domain, remainder taken from reference TRBV28 and TRBJ1-4, is DVKVTQSSRYLVKRTGEKVFLECVQDMDHENMFWYRQDPGLGLRLIYFSYDVKMKEKGDIPEGYSVSREKKERFSLILESASTNQTSMYLCASSLGSAANEKLFFGSGTQLSVL.

This clone appeared a single time. The rearrangement joins TRBV10-1 to TRBJ1-5; tentative D call: TRBD1 (5 bases). Germline V CDR1 and CDR2: WNHNN, SYGVQD (reference sequence). V lost 6 bases and J lost 0, with 21 bases in between. The CDR3 is 18 residues long. The CDR3 bases are TGCGCCAGCAGAGACTCAGGGACTGAAGAAATTAGCAATCAGCCCCAGCATTTT. Residues: CASRDSGTEEISNQPQHF.

The chain has TRBV28 and TRBJ1-1, with D hard to call. Trimming left V 6 bases short and J 8 bases short, with 13 bases between. CDR1 is MDHEN and CDR2 is SYDVKM in the germline V gene. The CDR3 extends over 12 amino acids. CDR3 amino acids: CASSHRRGEAFF. CDR3 coding DNA: TGTGCCAGCAGCCACAGACGTGGAGAAGCTTTCTTT.

This chain links TRBV27 with TRBJ2-1; D not certain. Trimming took 6 bases from V and 4 from J, leaving 10 bases between them. The germline V gene encodes CDR1 MNHEY and CDR2 SMNVEV (reference sequence). The CDR3 is made up of 13 amino acids. CDR3 loop: CASRLRGYNEQFF. Written as DNA, the CDR3 is TGTGCCAGCAGACTACGCGGATACAATGAGCAGTTCTTC.

The chain has TRBV7-8 and TRBJ2-5; 7 nucleotides align to TRBD2. Germline CDR1 is SGHVS and CDR2 is FQNEAQ. Trimming at V came to 3 bases and at J to 5 bases, leaving 12 bases not matched to a gene. The CDR3 length is 16 residues. CDR3 DNA: TGTGCCAGCAGCTTGGGGACTAACCTCAGGATCGAGACCCAGTACTTC. Translating gives CASSLGTNLRIETQYF. The full variable domain, completed using reference TRBV7-8 and TRBJ2-5, is GAGVSQSPRYKVAKRGQDVALRCDPISGHVSLFWYQQALGQGPEFLTYFQNEAQLDKSGLPSDRFFAERPEGSVSTLKIQRTQQEDSAVYLCASSLGTNLRIETQYFGPGTRLLVL.

The chain combines TRBV30 with TRBJ1-5, with a weak D call TRBD1 (5 bases). The CDR3 contains 13 residues. V shed 2 bases and J shed 6 bases, with 11 bases lying between them. In germline, CDR1 is GTSNPN, CDR2 SVGIG (reference sequence). Here the CDR3 reads CAWSITGGQPQHF. CDR3 nucleotide sequence: TGTGCCTGGAGTATAACGGGGGGTCAGCCCCAGCATTTT.

This chain uses TRBV5-1 with TRBJ2-3; D not resolved. The CDR3 spans 15 residues. V lost 5 bases, J lost 3 bases, and 16 bases lay in between. Germline CDR1 and CDR2: SGHRS and YFSETQ. The CDR3 protein is CASSERGHETDTQYF. The CDR3 DNA sequence: TGCGCCAGCAGTGAGAGAGGCCATGAGACAGATACGCAGTATTTT.

This clone appeared once. The rearrangement uses TRBV15 and TRBJ2-1, with TRBD1 as a possible D gene (6 bases). This CDR3 region has 15 residues. V gave up 0 bases and J gave up 5 bases, with 11 bases separating them. Germline values: CDR1 LNHNV, CDR2 YYDKDF (reference sequence). The CDR3 nucleotides are TGTGCCACCAGCAGAGACTACCAGGGGAACAATGAGCAGTTCTTC. Residues: CATSRDYQGNNEQFF.

In DNA form, the CDR3 reads TGTGCCAGCAGCGCGCTAGGACAGGGGAATTCACCCCTCCACTTT. As protein: CASSALGQGNSPLHF. The chain joins TRBV25-1 to TRBJ1-6; TRBD1 matches at 9 bases. This CDR3 contains 15 residues. CDR1 is MGHDK, CDR2 SYGVNS, per germline. V was clipped by 6 bases and J by 7 bases; unmatched bases: 7.

The chain joins TRBV2 to TRBJ1-1; no definite D call. The CDR3 consists of 12 residues. V was trimmed by 4 bases and J by 5 bases, leaving 8 bases between them. CDR1 and CDR2 from the germline V gene are SNHLY and FYNNEI. Here the CDR3 DNA reads TGTGCCAGCAGTGTAACCGAGACTGAAGCTTTCTTT. This sequence encodes CASSVTETEAFF.

This clone showed up just a few times. The rearrangement links TRBV10-3 to TRBJ1-1, with 10 bases fitting TRBD1. This CDR3 region has 13 residues. V gave up 4 bases and J gave up 5 bases; unmatched junction bases: 1. Germline CDR1 and CDR2: ENHRY and SYGVKD. CDR3 nucleotide sequence: TGTGCCATCAGTGGGGACAGGGGTACTGAAGCTTTCTTT. It specifies CAISGDRGTEAFF.

CDR3 residues: CASSRLEGNEQFF. CDR3 DNA: TGCGCCAGCAGCCGACTTGAGGGCAATGAGCAGTTCTTC. V gene TRBV5-1 combines with J gene TRBJ2-1, with a tentative D call TRBD2 (5 bases). The CDR3 is 13 residues long. With 4 bases removed from V and 6 bases from J, the gap between germline ends came to 11 bases. Germline V gene sequence: CDR1 SGHRS, CDR2 YFSETQ.

V is TRBV28 and J is TRBJ1-5; a possible D gene is TRBD1 (6 bases). Trimming removed 5 bases at V and 7 bases at J, with 21 bases between. The CDR3 contains 16 residues. Germline V gives CDR1 MDHEN, CDR2 SYDVKM. CDR3 amino acids: CASSPWTDIWKQPQHF. The DNA of the CDR3 is TGTGCCAGCAGTCCTTGGACAGATATCTGGAAACAGCCCCAGCATTTT. Using reference TRBV28 and TRBJ1-5 for the parts outside the CDR3, the full variable domain is DVKVTQSSRYLVKRTGEKVFLECVQDMDHENMFWYRQDPGLGLRLIYFSYDVKMKEKGDIPEGYSVSREKKERFSLILESASTNQTSMYLCASSPWTDIWKQPQHFGDGTRLSIL.

The gene calls are TRBV5-1 and TRBJ2-5, with TRBD2 identical over 9 bases. CDR1 is SGHRS and CDR2 is YFSETQ in the germline V gene. The V segment lost 0 bases and the J segment 4 bases; nucleotides outside the gene matches: 4. The CDR3 is 15 amino acids. Written as DNA, the CDR3 is TGCGCCAGCAGCTTGGGCGGGGGGGCCCGAGAGACCCAGTACTTC. It encodes CASSLGGGARETQYF.

The V and J genes are TRBV5-1 and TRBJ2-1, with 9 bases matching TRBD2. CDR1 SGHRS and CDR2 YFSETQ come from the germline V gene. This CDR3 spans 16 amino acids. V was clipped by 0 bases and J by 7 bases; unmatched bases: 8. Here the CDR3 DNA reads TGCGCCAGCAGCTTGGACGCGGGGGGGCATATTAATGAGCAGTTCTTC. It translates to CASSLDAGGHINEQFF.

A single count supports this clone. The chain has TRBV5-1 and TRBJ2-3; maybe TRBD1 (6 bases). With 0 bases removed from V and 0 bases from J, the gap between germline ends came to 8 bases. CDR1 SGHRS and CDR2 YFSETQ come from the germline V gene. This CDR3 spans 15 amino acids. This chain's CDR3 is CASSLAGQSTDTQYF. For the CDR3, the DNA is TGCGCCAGCAGCTTGGCCGGACAGAGCACAGATACGCAGTATTTT.

The chain carries TRBV28 and TRBJ1-4; tentatively, D is TRBD1 (6 bases). CDR3 length: 13 amino acids. In germline, CDR1 is MDHEN, CDR2 SYDVKM. The V end was cut by 9 bases, the J end by 0 bases, with 8 bases between. CDR3 loop: CASDRSTNEKLFF. The CDR3 DNA reads as TGTGCCAGTGACAGGTCAACTAATGAAAAACTGTTTTTT.

The chain joins TRBV6-5 to TRBJ2-7, with 9 bases aligning to TRBD1. The junction had 8 bases not matched to a gene; V was cut back by 5 bases and J by 3 bases. CDR1 MNHEY and CDR2 SVGAGI come from the germline V gene. The CDR3 totals 15 residues. The CDR3 DNA reads TGTGCCAGCAGTCAAATTACAGGGGGCCGCTACGAGCAGTACTTC. Translation gives CASSQITGGRYEQYF.

This chain connects TRBV6-6 to TRBJ1-1, with 9 bases identical to TRBD1. CDR1 and CDR2 (germline): MNHNY, SVGAGI (reference sequence). The CDR3 has 16 amino acids. V was clipped by 6 bases and J by 5 bases; unmatched bases: 13. The CDR3, as DNA: TGTGCCAGCAGCTCCGGGACAGGGTGGTTAAGAACTGAAGCTTTCTTT. The encoded protein is CASSSGTGWLRTEAFF.

V and J are TRBV11-2 and TRBJ2-5; tentative D call: TRBD1 (5 bases). Trimming shortened V by 0 bases and J by 11 bases, and 7 bases separated the two germline ends. Germline CDR1 is SGHAT and CDR2 is FQNNGV. There are 11 residues in the CDR3. In DNA, the CDR3 is TGTGCCAGCAGCTTAGATAGGGGACAGTACTTC. Protein product: CASSLDRGQYF.

This chain links TRBV7-9 with TRBJ2-7, with 13 nucleotides matching TRBD2. CDR1 is SEHNR and CDR2 is FQNEAQ in the germline V gene (reference sequence). This CDR3 is built from 15 residues. Trimming took 5 bases from V and 4 from J; bases not matched to a gene: 5. The CDR3 region is CASSDRTSGRYEQYF. CDR3 bases: TGTGCCAGCAGCGATAGGACTAGCGGGAGATACGAGCAGTACTTC.

As regards this clone: It may be a read error: a sequence one base away is much more abundant. Other DNA variants within this sample encode the same CDR3. This CDR3 is CASSSTGFTNTGELFF. CDR3 nucleotides: TGCGCCAGTAGCTCGACAGGGTTCACGAACACCGGGGAGCTGTTTTTT. The chain uses TRBV5-1 and TRBJ2-2; the match to TRBD1 covers 7 bases. The CDR3 spans 16 residues. CDR1 is SGHRS and CDR2 is YFSETQ in the germline V gene.

The chain is built from TRBV9 and TRBJ2-1, with unresolved D. The CDR3 totals 16 residues. Trimming cost V 4 bases and J 4 bases, with 18 bases left between them. Germline V lookup: CDR1 SGDLS, CDR2 YYNGEE. CDR3 loop: CASSLNDLGDYNEQFF. CDR3 in DNA: TGTGCCAGCAGCCTAAACGACCTAGGAGATTACAATGAGCAGTTCTTC.

The chain employs TRBV5-1 and TRBJ2-7, with TRBD2 as a possible D gene (5 bases). The V gene's germline CDR1 is SGHRS and CDR2 YFSETQ. V was cut by 2 bases and J by 0 bases, with 9 bases left in between. The CDR3 consists of 14 residues. CDR3 sequence (DNA): TGCGCCAGCAGCTTACTAGAGAGCTCCTACGAGCAGTACTTC. Protein sequence: CASSLLESSYEQYF.

CDR3 nucleotide sequence: TGTGCCAGCAGAGGAGGGGTGAAAGAGACCCAGTACTTC. It translates to CASRGGVKETQYF. This sequence joins TRBV7-9 and TRBJ2-5, with D perhaps TRBD2 (6 bases). Per the germline V gene, CDR1 is SEHNR and CDR2 is FQNEAQ (reference sequence). The CDR3 runs 13 residues. V gave up 6 bases and J gave up 3 bases, with 11 bases separating them.

This chain connects TRBV29-1 to TRBJ1-2; D is ambiguous. V lost 3 bases and J lost 6, with 11 bases in between. This CDR3 is 12 amino acids long. Germline V lookup: CDR1 SQVTM, CDR2 ANQGSEA. This CDR3 is CSVEQVRDGYTF. DNA of the CDR3: TGCAGCGTTGAGCAGGTGCGGGATGGCTACACCTTC.